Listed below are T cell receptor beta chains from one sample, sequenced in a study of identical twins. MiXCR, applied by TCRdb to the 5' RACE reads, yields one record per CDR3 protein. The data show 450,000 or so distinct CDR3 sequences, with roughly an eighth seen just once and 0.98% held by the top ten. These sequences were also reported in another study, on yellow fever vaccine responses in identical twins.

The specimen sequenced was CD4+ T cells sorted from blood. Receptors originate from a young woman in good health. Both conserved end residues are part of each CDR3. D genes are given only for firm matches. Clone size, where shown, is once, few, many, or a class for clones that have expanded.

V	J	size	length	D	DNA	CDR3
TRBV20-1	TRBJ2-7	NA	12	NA	TGCAGTGCTAGACGGGGGTACAGCGAGCAGTACTTC	CSARRGYSEQYF
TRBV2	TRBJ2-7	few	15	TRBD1	TGTGCCAGCAGTGTCGACAGGGCCAGCTCCTACGAGCAGTACTTC	CASSVDRASSYEQYF
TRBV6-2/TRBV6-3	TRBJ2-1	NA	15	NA	TGTGCCAGCAGTATGGGCGGGACGCGTATCGATGAGCAGTTCTTC	CASSMGGTRIDEQFF
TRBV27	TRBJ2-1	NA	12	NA	TGTGCCAGCAGTTCTTGGTGGAGTGAGCAGTTCTTC	CASSSWWSEQFF
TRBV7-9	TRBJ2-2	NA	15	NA	TGTGCCAGCAGCCTCAGTACCGCGAACACCGGGGAGCTGTTTTTT	CASSLSTANTGELFF
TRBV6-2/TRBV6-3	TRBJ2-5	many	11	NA	TGTGCCAGCGCTAACACGGAGACCCAGTACTTC	CASANTETQYF
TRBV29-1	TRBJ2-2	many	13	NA	TGCAGCGTTGACCAGTCGAACACCGGGGAGCTGTTTTTT	CSVDQSNTGELFF
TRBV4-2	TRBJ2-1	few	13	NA	TGTGCCAGCAGCCAACTAGCCCACAATGAGCAGTTCTTC	CASSQLAHNEQFF
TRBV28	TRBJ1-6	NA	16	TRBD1	TGTGCCAGCAGTTCGTCAGGGGGCTCCTATAATTCACCCCTCCACTTT	CASSSSGGSYNSPLHF
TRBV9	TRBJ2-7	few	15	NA	TGTGCCAGCAGCGTAGGTCCCGGGTTTACCTACGAGCAGTACTTC	CASSVGPGFTYEQYF
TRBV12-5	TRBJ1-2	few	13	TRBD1	TGTGCTAGTGGCCCTCCGACAGGGAATGGCTACACCTTC	CASGPPTGNGYTF
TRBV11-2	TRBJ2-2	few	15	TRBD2	TGTGCCAGCAGCTACCGACTAGCGGACACCGGGGAGCTGTTTTTT	CASSYRLADTGELFF
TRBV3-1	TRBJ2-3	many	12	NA	TGTGCCAGCAGCCCGACTCCAGATACGCAGTATTTT	CASSPTPDTQYF
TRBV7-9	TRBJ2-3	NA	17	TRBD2	TGTGCCAGCAGCTACAGCGGGGGGACCAAGAGTCCAGATACGCAGTATTTT	CASSYSGGTKSPDTQYF
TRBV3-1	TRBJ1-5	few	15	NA	TGTGCCAGCAGCCAAGGGCCAGGTCTCAATCAGCCCCAGCATTTT	CASSQGPGLNQPQHF
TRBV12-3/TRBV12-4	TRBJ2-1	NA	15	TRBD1	TGTGCCAGCAGCCCCGGGACAGGGTCAACTAATGAGCAGTTCTTC	CASSPGTGSTNEQFF
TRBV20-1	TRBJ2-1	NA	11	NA	TGCAGTGCCGGAGTTTGGAATGAGCAGTTCTTC	CSAGVWNEQFF
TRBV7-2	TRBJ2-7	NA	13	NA	TGTGCCAGCAGCGAGAACAGGCCCTACGAGCAGTACTTC	CASSENRPYEQYF
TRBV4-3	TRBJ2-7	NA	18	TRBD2	TGCGCCAGCAGCCAGTTAATAAGCGGGAGAGCTAACTCCTACGAGCAGTACTTC	CASSQLISGRANSYEQYF
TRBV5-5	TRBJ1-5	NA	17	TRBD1	TGTGCCAGCAGCTTCGGGACCGACAGGGGATTAGGTCAGCCCCAGCATTTT	CASSFGTDRGLGQPQHF
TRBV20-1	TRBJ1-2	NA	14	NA	TGCAGTGCTAGAAACAGGGCGGGCGGCTATGGCTACACCTTC	CSARNRAGGYGYTF
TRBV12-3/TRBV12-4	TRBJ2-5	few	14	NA	TGTGCCAGCTCTGGGGGGGGCAGCCAAGAGACCCAGTACTTC	CASSGGGSQETQYF
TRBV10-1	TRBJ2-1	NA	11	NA	TGCGCCAGCAGTGATTCCGGGATTCAGTTCTTC	CASSDSGIQFF
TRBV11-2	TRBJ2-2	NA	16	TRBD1	TGTGCCAGCAGCTTAGGGGGGACAGTTAACACCGGGGAGCTGTTTTTT	CASSLGGTVNTGELFF
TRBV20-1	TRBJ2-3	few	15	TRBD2	TGCAGTGCTAGACGGCCCGCGGGAGCCGGGGATACGCAGTATTTT	CSARRPAGAGDTQYF
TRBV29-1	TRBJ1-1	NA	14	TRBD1	TGCAGCGTGAACGGACGGCAGGGGGTCACTGAAGCTTTCTTT	CSVNGRQGVTEAFF
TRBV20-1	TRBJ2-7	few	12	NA	TGCAGTGCTAGAGATATCGTCTACGAGCAGTACTTC	CSARDIVYEQYF
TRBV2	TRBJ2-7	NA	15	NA	TGTGCCAGCAGTGAAGCGTTGACTATTCCGTACGAGCAGTACTTC	CASSEALTIPYEQYF
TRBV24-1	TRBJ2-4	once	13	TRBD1	TGTGCCACATTAACAGGGGATCGGAACATTCAGTACTTC	CATLTGDRNIQYF
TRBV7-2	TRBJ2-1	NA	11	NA	TGTGCCAGCAGCAGGGATCTACTGCAGTTCTTC	CASSRDLLQFF
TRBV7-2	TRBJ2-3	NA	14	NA	TGTGCCAGCAGCGGCGCCTCTCCTGGGGATACGCAGTATTTT	CASSGASPGDTQYF
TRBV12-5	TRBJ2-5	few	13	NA	TGTGCTAGTGGTTTGCGAGGGGGAGAGACCCAGTACTTC	CASGLRGGETQYF
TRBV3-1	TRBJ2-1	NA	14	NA	TGTGCCAGCAGCCCTAGCCTTATCTACAATGAGCAGTTCTTC	CASSPSLIYNEQFF
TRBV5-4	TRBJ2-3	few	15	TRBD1	TGTGCCAGCAGCGGCCGGGACAGGAGCACAGATACGCAGTATTTT	CASSGRDRSTDTQYF
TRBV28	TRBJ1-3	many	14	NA	TGTGCCGTCCCTAGCCCTTCGGCCGGAAACACCATATATTTT	CAVPSPSAGNTIYF
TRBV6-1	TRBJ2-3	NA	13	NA	TGTGCCACCGGAGGACAGAACACAGATACGCAGTATTTT	CATGGQNTDTQYF
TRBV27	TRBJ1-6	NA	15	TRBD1	TGTGCCAGCAGTCCCCGGACAGGGAGGAATTCACCCCTCCACTTT	CASSPRTGRNSPLHF
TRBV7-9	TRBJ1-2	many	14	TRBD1	TGTGCCAGCAGCTTCGCAGGGGGCTATCAAGGCTACACCTTC	CASSFAGGYQGYTF
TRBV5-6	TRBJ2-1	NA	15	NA	TGTGCCAGCAGCCACGCGGGGAGAATCTACAATGAGCAGTTCTTC	CASSHAGRIYNEQFF
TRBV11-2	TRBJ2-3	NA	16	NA	TGTGCCAGCAGCTTAGATCTCGGCAGGGCCGCAGATACGCAGTATTTT	CASSLDLGRAADTQYF
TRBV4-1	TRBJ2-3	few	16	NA	TGCGCCAGCAGCCAGTCGGGGAGCGGAGGCACAGATACGCAGTATTTT	CASSQSGSGGTDTQYF
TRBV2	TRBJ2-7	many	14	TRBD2	TGTGCCAGTCATACTCCGGGACTAGCGGCGAATCAGTACTTC	CASHTPGLAANQYF
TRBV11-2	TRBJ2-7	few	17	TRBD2	TGTGCCAGCAGCTTAGATGGGAGCGGGGGCCGACCCTACGAGCAGTACTTC	CASSLDGSGGRPYEQYF
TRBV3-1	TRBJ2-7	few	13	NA	TGTGCCAGCAGTCAAGGATTGCAGGGCGGGCAGTACTTC	CASSQGLQGGQYF
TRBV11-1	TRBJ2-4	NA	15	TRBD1	TGTGCCAGCAGCCTCACACAGGGGTTAGGAAACATTCAGTACTTC	CASSLTQGLGNIQYF
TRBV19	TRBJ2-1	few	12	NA	TGTGCCAGTAGAACCGGCTGGAATGAGCAGTTCTTC	CASRTGWNEQFF
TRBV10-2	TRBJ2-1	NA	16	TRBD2	TGCGCCAGCAGGGGCGGGAGGGCTACTACTGGCAATGAGCAGTTCTTC	CASRGGRATTGNEQFF
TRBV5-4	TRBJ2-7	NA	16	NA	TGTGCCAGCAGCCCTGGGGGGACATCCCTCTCCTACGAGCAGTACTTC	CASSPGGTSLSYEQYF
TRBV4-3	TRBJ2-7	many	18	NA	TGCGCCAGCAGCCAAAACGTGTTATTAACGGGGAACTCCTACGAGCAGTACTTC	CASSQNVLLTGNSYEQYF
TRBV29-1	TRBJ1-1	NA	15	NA	TGCAGCGCCCTGCCTGACGGCGGAGGGGGCACTGAAGCTTTCTTT	CSALPDGGGGTEAFF
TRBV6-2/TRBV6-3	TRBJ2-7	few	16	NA	TGTGCCAGCACCAACGCCCTAGGACGTCACTCCTACGAGCAGTACTTC	CASTNALGRHSYEQYF
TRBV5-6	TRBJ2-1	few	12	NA	TGTGCCAGCAGCTTCAACGAGGTTGAGCAGTTCTTC	CASSFNEVEQFF